This T cell receptor beta chain was documented in a study of blood T cell repertoires in COVID-19. Study background: The study drew acute and convalescent COVID-19 samples from the United States, Italy and Spain. T cells, B-cell-depleted T cells, or PBMCs supplied cDNA or gDNA.

V trimming: 4 bases; J trimming: 6 bases; junction bases outside the gene matches: 12. This CDR3 comprises 16 residues. CDR1 is MDHEN, CDR2 SYDVKM, per germline. Per the original data handling: Amplification from reference gene primers served as the basis for estimated nucleated cell counts. The table came from immunoSEQ multiplex PCR; TCRdb's copy has only in-frame clones and leaves some out. The DNA gave D and trimming, while V, J and clone size come from that table. The table shows about 210,000 clones, with about 83% occurring only once. This clone occurred a few times. The clonotype originates from a woman in her forties or fifties with active or convalescent COVID-19. Sample: peripheral blood. V gene TRBV28 combines with J gene TRBJ2-1, with 7 bases aligning to TRBD2. The CDR3 protein is CASSSQRGPSPNEQFF. The CDR3 DNA follows: TGTGCCAGCAGTTCCCAGCGGGGCCCTTCCCCCAATGAGCAGTTCTTC.